This entry is about one T cell receptor beta chain. No cognate antigen has been identified for it. The input lacks base qualities; no much larger clone sits a single base away. The data stem from a study of OX40 agonist ivuxolimab in advanced cancers. Some background on the complete study: Ivuxolimab was a fully human IgG2 agonistic monoclonal antibody targeting the costimulatory receptor OX40 (CD134). Intravenous ivuxolimab was administered to patients every 2 weeks at six dose levels: 0.01, 0.1, 0.3, 1.5, 3 and 10 mg/kg. Of the approximately 50 dose-escalation patients, hepatocellular carcinoma was present in around 20, melanoma in around 15, renal cell carcinoma in 9 and head and neck cancer in 9. In the dose-escalation cohort, around four fifths of patients were male, and the mean age was roughly 60 years, with a range of roughly 20 to 80. Patients were allowed to have had prior anti-PD-1, anti-PD-L1 or anti-CTLA-4 therapy, and less than 45% of the dose-escalation patients had previously received checkpoint inhibitors. Three dose-escalation patients achieved partial responses, one with hepatocellular carcinoma and two with cutaneous melanoma. The purpose of peripheral TCRbeta sequencing was to test whether ivuxolimab changed TCR sequence diversity and led to clonal T-cell expansion. The paper reports the monotherapy dose-escalation portion (N of about 56 patients) of the phase I ivuxolimab trial.

The trial excluded patients who had a history of autoimmune disease or who were on systemic immunosuppression. Peripheral blood for TCR sequencing was collected from all dose cohorts at baseline, on cycle 4 day 1, and on cycle 7 day 1. The samples were taken from a phase I, first-in-human, multicenter, open-label dose-escalation trial of ivuxolimab. Adults with locally advanced or metastatic melanoma, renal cell carcinoma, hepatocellular carcinoma or head and neck squamous cell carcinoma were enrolled in the trial. CD4+ and CD8+ T cells were sorted separately from peripheral blood before TCR sequencing. The CDR3 measures 13 amino acids from cysteine to phenylalanine. Here the CDR3 DNA is all that survives: 39 bases in frame from base 1. V gives up 2 bases and J gives up 1 base, and the segment between their germline ends measures 5 bases. The germline V gene gives CDR1 as MNHEY and CDR2 as SVGAGI.

Genomic DNA was isolated from the sorted cells so that the TCRbeta CDR3 region could be sequenced. The immunoSEQ Assay was used to sequence the TCRbeta CDR3 regions. Held by TCRdb, this immuneACCESS table contains in-frame sequences only and omits some clones. Under half of the omission traces to an unresolved V gene where checked; the cause of the rest is unknown. This sample gives around 74,000 clones in total; over 85% of them show up just once. Around 2.4% of the sample rests with the top ten. What the work shows at the level of the full study, not this receptor alone: At doses of 0.1 to 3.0 mg/kg, clonal expansion of both CD4+ and CD8+ T cells in blood was seen between baseline and week 6. In the 0.1-3.0 mg/kg groups, partial responders had among the lowest normalized peripheral clonal expansion, particularly in CD8+ T cells. Low levels of normalized T-cell clonal expansion were also shown by some nonresponding patients. On average, CD8+ T cells showed more expanded clones than CD4+ T cells after ivuxolimab. Which antigens the clonally expanded peripheral T cells were specific for was not determined.

The source was CD4+ or CD8+ T cells sorted from blood, collected in a trial of the OX40 agonist ivuxolimab. The rearrangement joined TRBV6-5 to TRBJ1-1; TRBD1 is a weak D gene call, 5 bases matching. The origin of this receptor is an adult with an advanced solid tumor such as melanoma, head and neck, liver or kidney cancer. The CDR3 loop reads CASSYRGNTEAFF. The DNA sequence reads TGTGCCAGCAGTTACAGGGGGAACACTGAAGCTTTCTTT.